This entry lists 15 T cell receptor beta chains sequenced from one sample in a study of blood T cell repertoires in COVID-19. TCRdb's copy holds only in-frame clones and misses some; the assay was immunoSEQ multiplex PCR. The sample records roughly 280,000 clones, approximately 90% being singletons. The sequencing input was PBMCs or T cells enriched from blood (not recorded which). The receptor set was obtained from a woman aged 45-60 years who had recovered from COVID-19.

The chain couples TRBV12-3 or TRBV12-4 to TRBJ2-7; D remains unclear. This CDR3 region has 13 residues. The ends were cut back, 5 bases at V and 5 bases at J, with 13 bases in the middle. In DNA form, the CDR3 reads TGTGCCAGCAGTCCCCCCGCGAGAAACGAGCAGTACTTC. Amino acids: CASSPPARNEQYF.

Note on this clone: Its ends do not fully match the called genes, so a read error is possible. V usage is TRBV29-1 and J usage is TRBJ2-1; 8 bases are a match to TRBD2. The CDR3 runs to 14 residues. Germline-derived CDR1 and CDR2 are SQVTM and ANQGSEA. This chain's CDR3 is CSGELADSYNEQFF. As DNA, the CDR3 is TGCAGCGGTGAACTAGCGGACTCCTACAATGAGCAGTTCTTC.

This chain uses TRBV28 with TRBJ1-2; D gene unclear. In germline, CDR1 is MDHEN, CDR2 SYDVKM. This CDR3 comprises 12 residues. V shed 2 bases and J shed 2 bases, with 3 bases lying between them. CDR3 coding DNA: TGTGCCAGCAGTTTAAGCAACTATGGCTACACCTTC. Translation gives CASSLSNYGYTF.

The chain carries TRBV5-6 and TRBJ1-1; tentative D call: TRBD1 (6 bases). The germline CDR1 and CDR2 sequences are SGHDT and YYEEEE. The V and J ends lost 4 bases and 8 bases respectively, with 18 bases between them. The CDR3 runs to 14 residues. In DNA, the CDR3 is TGTGCCAGCAGCCCACAGGGCTGGGTCGAAGAAGCTTTCTTT. It translates to CASSPQGWVEEAFF.

The rearrangement joins TRBV7-2 to TRBJ1-6, with D perhaps matching TRBD1 (5 bases). V was cut by 3 bases and J by 0 bases, with 15 bases left in between. From germline, CDR1 is SGHTA and CDR2 FQGNSA. CDR3 size: 18 residues. In DNA, the CDR3 is TGTGCCAGCAGCTTTTCAGGGAAGGGTAGCTCCTATAATTCACCCCTCCACTTT. As protein: CASSFSGKGSSYNSPLHF.

This chain links TRBV28 with TRBJ1-2; 9 bases map to TRBD1. The J segment lost 6 bases and the V segment lost 8 bases, leaving 7 bases of the junction unmatched. The CDR3 has 13 amino acids. Germline V gene lookup returns CDR1 MDHEN and CDR2 SYDVKM. The CDR3, as DNA: TGTGCCAGCCTGCGGGACAGGGTGCATGGCTACACCTTC. This gives the protein CASLRDRVHGYTF.

The genes are TRBV30 and TRBJ2-5; TRBD2 might be the D (5 bases). The CDR3 loop spans 16 amino acids. Germline CDR1 and CDR2: GTSNPN and SVGIG (reference sequence). The V and J ends lost 1 base and 1 base respectively, with 16 bases between them. CDR3 nucleotide sequence: TGTGCCTGGAGTGCAGGAGGTCTGCCCAGCCAAGAGACCCAGTACTTC. Translating it yields CAWSAGGLPSQETQYF.

V is TRBV28 and J is TRBJ2-1, with TRBD1 matching over 8 bases. J was trimmed by 6 bases and V by 3 bases; bases with no gene match: 10. The CDR3 covers 16 residues. In germline, CDR1 is MDHEN, CDR2 SYDVKM. DNA of the CDR3: TGTGCCAGCAGTTTGACTGGCAGGGGGCCGATCAATGAGCAGTTCTTC. Amino acids: CASSLTGRGPINEQFF.

The genes are TRBV27 and TRBJ1-4, with 7 bases lining up with TRBD1. The V and J ends lost 5 bases and 4 bases, in that order; junction bases with no gene match: 4. Germline lookup yields CDR1 MNHEY and CDR2 SMNVEV (reference sequence). The CDR3 runs 14 residues. The DNA for the CDR3 is TGTGCCAGCAGTGGGACAGCACATAATGAAAAACTGTTTTTT. Its translation is CASSGTAHNEKLFF.

This chain joins TRBV5-1 and TRBJ2-7; 8 bases map to TRBD2. Germline CDR1 SGHRS, CDR2 YFSETQ. The CDR3 runs 13 residues. V shed 5 bases and J 3 bases; nucleotides not matched to a gene: 4. Here the CDR3 reads CASSVREGYEQYF. CDR3 bases: TGCGCCAGCAGTGTCCGGGAGGGCTACGAGCAGTACTTC.

This sequence joins TRBV28 and TRBJ1-4; D remains unclear. Between the trimmed V and J ends, which lost 3 bases and 2 bases, there was a span of 13 bases. The CDR3 spans 16 residues. From germline, CDR1 is MDHEN and CDR2 SYDVKM. CDR3 in amino acids: CASSLIVRSTNEKLFF. The CDR3 region has the DNA TGTGCCAGCAGTTTGATCGTACGGTCTACTAATGAAAAACTGTTTTTT.

This clone was counted between two and nine times. The gene calls are TRBV28 and TRBJ2-7; TRBD2 agrees at 16 bases. The CDR3 contains 16 residues. Per germline, CDR1 MDHEN and CDR2 SYDVKM. V gave up 6 bases and J gave up 4 bases; unmatched junction bases: 6. The CDR3 sequence is CASRSGLAGGFYEQYF. The CDR3 DNA reads TGTGCCAGCAGGTCGGGACTAGCGGGAGGGTTTTACGAGCAGTACTTC.

V gene TRBV4-3 combines with J gene TRBJ1-4, with D possibly TRBD1 on 5 matching bases. The CDR3 is 15 amino acids. Germline V gives CDR1 LGHNA, CDR2 YSLEER. Trimming took 1 base from V and 3 from J, leaving 9 bases between them. CDR3 protein: CASSQGAGSNEKLFF. In nucleotides, the CDR3 is TGCGCCAGCAGCCAAGGTGCAGGGTCTAATGAAAAACTGTTTTTT.

The rearrangement links TRBV7-6 to TRBJ1-5, with 9 bases that match TRBD1. CDR1 is SGHVS, CDR2 FNYEAQ, per germline. V was pared by 4 bases and J by 7 bases, with 14 bases of the junction left unmatched. The CDR3 consists of 17 residues. Here the CDR3 reads CASSSIAGTGNSQPQHF. Written as DNA, the CDR3 is TGTGCCAGCAGCTCAATTGCCGGGACAGGGAACTCCCAGCCCCAGCATTTT.

This chain connects TRBV27 to TRBJ1-5; weak D call: TRBD1 (6 bases). Germline lookup yields CDR1 MNHEY and CDR2 SMNVEV (reference sequence). Trimming removed 6 bases at V and 3 bases at J, with 21 bases between. The CDR3 has 17 residues. The CDR3 DNA sequence: TGTGCCAGCAGACCTACTTCCTTCCGGGACAACAATCAGCCCCAGCATTTT. The encoded protein is CASRPTSFRDNNQPQHF.